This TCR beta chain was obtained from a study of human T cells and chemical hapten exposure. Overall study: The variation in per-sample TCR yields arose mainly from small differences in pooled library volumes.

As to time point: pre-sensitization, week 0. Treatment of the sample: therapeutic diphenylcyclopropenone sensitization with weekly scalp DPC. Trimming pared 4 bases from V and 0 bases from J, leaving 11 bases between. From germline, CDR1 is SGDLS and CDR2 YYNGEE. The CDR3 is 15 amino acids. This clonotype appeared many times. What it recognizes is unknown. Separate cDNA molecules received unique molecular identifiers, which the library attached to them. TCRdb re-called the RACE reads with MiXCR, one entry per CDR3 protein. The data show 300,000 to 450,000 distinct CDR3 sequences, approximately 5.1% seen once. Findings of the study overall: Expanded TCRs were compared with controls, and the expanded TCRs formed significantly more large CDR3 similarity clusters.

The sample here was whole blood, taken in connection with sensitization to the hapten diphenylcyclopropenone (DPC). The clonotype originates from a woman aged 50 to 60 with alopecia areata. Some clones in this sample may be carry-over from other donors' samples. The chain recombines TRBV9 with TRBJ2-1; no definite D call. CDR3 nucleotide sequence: TGTGCCAGCAGCTTCCGTTCTCGCTCCTACAATGAGCAGTTCTTC. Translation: CASSFRSRSYNEQFF. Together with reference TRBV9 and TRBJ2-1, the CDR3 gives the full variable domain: DSGVTQTPKHLITATGQRVTLRCSPRSGDLSVYWYQQSLDQGLQFLIQYYNGEERAKGNILERFSAQQFPDLHSELNLSSLELGDSALYFCASSFRSRSYNEQFFGPGTRLTVL.